The sequence of this T cell receptor (beta chain) was determined in a study of CD8+CD57+ T cells in acquired aplastic anemia. The wider study: DNA recovered from sorted CD4+ and CD8+ cells had a mean of approximately 3.2 ug. Study outcomes and limitations: No significant patient-versus-control difference appeared in CD8+ Simpson's diversity. The same twenty-nine CD8+ CDR3 sequences occurred in patients and in controls.

Both TCR beta VDJ combination and CDR3 sequence profiling were carried out. Genomic DNA was the template for this profiling. TCRdb reprocessed the reads via MiXCR and lists one record per CDR3 protein. The sample shows under 350,000 distinct CDR3 sequences, 50% to 70% of them seen only once. Trimming removed 0 bases from V and 3 bases from J; junction bases left unmatched: 5. In germline, CDR1 is MGHRA, CDR2 YSYEKL. The CDR3 runs 15 residues. Of note for this clonotype: Its antigen is as yet unknown.

The clonotype was recovered from a human donor with severe aplastic anemia or a healthy control (not recorded which). The V and J genes are TRBV4-1 and TRBJ2-7, with TRBD1 identical over 7 bases. The sample consisted of sorted CD4+, CD8+, or CD8+CD57+ T cells (not recorded which) from PBMCs. The CDR3: CASSQEGTEIYEQYF. In DNA, the CDR3 is TGCGCCAGCAGCCAAGAAGGGACAGAGATCTACGAGCAGTACTTC.